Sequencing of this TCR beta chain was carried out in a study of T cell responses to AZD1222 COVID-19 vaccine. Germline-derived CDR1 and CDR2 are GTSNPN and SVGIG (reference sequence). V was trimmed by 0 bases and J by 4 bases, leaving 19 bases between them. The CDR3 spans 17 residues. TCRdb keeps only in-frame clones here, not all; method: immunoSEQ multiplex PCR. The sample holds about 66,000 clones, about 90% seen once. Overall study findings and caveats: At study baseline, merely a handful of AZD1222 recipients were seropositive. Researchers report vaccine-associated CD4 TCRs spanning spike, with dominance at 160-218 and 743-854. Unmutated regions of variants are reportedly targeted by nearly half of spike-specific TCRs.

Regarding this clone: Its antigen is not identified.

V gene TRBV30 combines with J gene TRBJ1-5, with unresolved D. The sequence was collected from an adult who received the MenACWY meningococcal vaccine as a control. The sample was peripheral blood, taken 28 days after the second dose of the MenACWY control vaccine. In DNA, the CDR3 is TGTGCCTGGAGTGTCCCCCTATCGGACGGACCAAATCAGCCCCAGCATTTT. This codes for CAWSVPLSDGPNQPQHF. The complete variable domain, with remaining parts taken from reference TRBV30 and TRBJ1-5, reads SQTIHQWPATLVQPVGSPLSLECTVEGTSNPNLYWYRQAAGRGLQLLFYSVGIGQISSEVPQNLSASRPQDRQFILSSKKLLLSDSGFYLCAWSVPLSDGPNQPQHFGDGTRLSIL.